This T cell receptor beta chain was sequenced in a study of T cells in tumors after PD-1 blockade. For the study at large: During anti-PD-1 treatment, some patients continued daily vismodegib 150 mg.

Notes on the study in general: Blood contained approximately 41% of the tumor's TCR clonotypes.

Trimming at V came to 4 bases and at J to 5 bases, leaving 9 bases not matched to a gene. Germline loops: CDR1 SEHNR, CDR2 FQNEAQ (reference sequence). CDR3 length equals 15 residues. TCRdb's copy holds only in-frame clones and misses some; the assay was immunoSEQ multiplex PCR. Here the sample spans about 24,000 clones, 82% being singletons. In regard to this clone: Its specificity is unknown.

The sample in question was PBMCs, obtained after anti-PD-1 treatment. The TCR originated in a human donor with basal cell carcinoma. J is TRBJ2-5 and V is TRBV7-9; 8 positions agree with TRBD1. The CDR3 DNA sequence: TGTGCCAGCAGCTGGAACCAGGGGGCGATTGAGACCCAGTACTTC. Translation gives CASSWNQGAIETQYF.